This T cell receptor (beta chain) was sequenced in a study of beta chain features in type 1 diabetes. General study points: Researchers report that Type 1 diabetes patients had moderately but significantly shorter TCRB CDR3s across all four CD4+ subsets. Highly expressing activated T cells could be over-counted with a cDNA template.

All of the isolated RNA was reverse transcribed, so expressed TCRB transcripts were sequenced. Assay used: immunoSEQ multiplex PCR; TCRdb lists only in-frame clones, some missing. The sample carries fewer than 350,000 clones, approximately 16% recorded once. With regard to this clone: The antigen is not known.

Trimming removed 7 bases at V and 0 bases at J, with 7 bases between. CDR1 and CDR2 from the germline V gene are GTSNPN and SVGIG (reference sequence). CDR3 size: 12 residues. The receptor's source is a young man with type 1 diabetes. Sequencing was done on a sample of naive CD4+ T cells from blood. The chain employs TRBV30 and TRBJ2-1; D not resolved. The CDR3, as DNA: TGTGCCTCCCAAAACTCCTACAATGAGCAGTTCTTC. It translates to CASQNSYNEQFF.